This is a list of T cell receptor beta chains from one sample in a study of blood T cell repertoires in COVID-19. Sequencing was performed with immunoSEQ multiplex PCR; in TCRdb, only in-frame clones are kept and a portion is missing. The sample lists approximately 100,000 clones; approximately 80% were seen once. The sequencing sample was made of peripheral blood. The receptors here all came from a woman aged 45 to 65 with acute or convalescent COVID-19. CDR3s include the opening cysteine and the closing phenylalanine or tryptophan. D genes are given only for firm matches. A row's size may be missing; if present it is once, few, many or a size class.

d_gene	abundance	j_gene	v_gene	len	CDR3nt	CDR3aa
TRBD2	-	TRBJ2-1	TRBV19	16	TGTGCCAGTAGTATCCAGACTAGCGGGAACTACAATGAGCAGTTCTTC	CASSIQTSGNYNEQFF
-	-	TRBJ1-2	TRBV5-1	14	TGCGCCAGCAGGGAGGCAGCCTCTAACTATGGCTACACCTTC	CASREAASNYGYTF
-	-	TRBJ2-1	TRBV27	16	TGTGCCAGCAGTCGTTCGTACTTCCCTTCCTACAATGAGCAGTTCTTC	CASSRSYFPSYNEQFF
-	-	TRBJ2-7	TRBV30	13	TGTGCCTGGGCTACTGGTCTCGCCTACGAGCAGTACTTC	CAWATGLAYEQYF
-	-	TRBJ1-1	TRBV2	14	TGTGCCAGCCAGGCGACATTCGGTCGGACTGAAGCTTTCTTT	CASQATFGRTEAFF
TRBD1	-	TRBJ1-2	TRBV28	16	TGTGCCAGCGGAGGACAGGGGGCTGCCGGATTTGGTGGCTACACCTTC	CASGGQGAAGFGGYTF
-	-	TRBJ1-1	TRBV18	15	TGTGCCAGCTCACCCACGGCGGCAGGGCGAACTGAAGCTTTCTTT	CASSPTAAGRTEAFF
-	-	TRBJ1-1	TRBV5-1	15	TGCGCCAGCAGCTTGCAGGCAGTGGTGAACACTGAAGCTTTCTTT	CASSLQAVVNTEAFF
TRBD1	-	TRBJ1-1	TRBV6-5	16	TGTGCCAGCAGTTACCGACAGGGGATCGGAGTGAGTGAAGCTTTCTTT	CASSYRQGIGVSEAFF
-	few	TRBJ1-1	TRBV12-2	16	TGTGCAAGTCGCTCGCTCTGCGGGGGGATAAGCACTGAAGCTTTCTTT	CASRSLCGGISTEAFF
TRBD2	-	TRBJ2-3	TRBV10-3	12	TGTGCCATCGGACTAGCGGCAGATACGCAGTATTTT	CAIGLAADTQYF
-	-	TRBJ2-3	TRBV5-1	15	TGCGCCAGCAGCTTGAGGGCTAGCGGCACAGATACGCAGTATTTT	CASSLRASGTDTQYF
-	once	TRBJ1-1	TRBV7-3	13	TGTGCCAGCAGCTTAAACGGGGACACTGAAGCTTTCTTT	CASSLNGDTEAFF
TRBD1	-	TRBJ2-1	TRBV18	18	TGTGCCAGCTCACCCTTCGTCCCCGGGACAGGGGGCTTTAATGAGCAGTTCTTC	CASSPFVPGTGGFNEQFF
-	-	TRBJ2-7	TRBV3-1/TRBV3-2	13	TGTGCCAGCAGCCAAGATGGAGGGAACGAGCAGTACTTC	CASSQDGGNEQYF
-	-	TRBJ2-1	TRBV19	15	TGTGCCAGTAATAGGCAATCCGACTGGAACAATGAGCAGTTCTTC	CASNRQSDWNNEQFF
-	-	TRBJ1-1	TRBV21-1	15	TGTGCCAGCAGCAAAGAGAGGCTAACTAACCTTGAAGCTTTCTTT	CASSKERLTNLEAFF
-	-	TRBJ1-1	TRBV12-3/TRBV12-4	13	TGTGCCAGCATATGGCAAGGGGGCACTGAAGCTTTCTTT	CASIWQGGTEAFF
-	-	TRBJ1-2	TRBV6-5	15	TGTGCCAGCACCATCCGGATCGGAGCTAACTATGGCTACACCTTC	CASTIRIGANYGYTF
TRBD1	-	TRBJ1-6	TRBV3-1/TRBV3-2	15	TGTGCCAGCAGCCTCCGGACAGGAAATAATTCACCCCTCCACTTT	CASSLRTGNNSPLHF
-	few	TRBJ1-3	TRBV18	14	TGTGCCAGCTCACCGGCAGGATCTGGAAACACCATATATTTT	CASSPAGSGNTIYF
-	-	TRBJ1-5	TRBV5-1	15	TGCGCCAGCAGCTTGGGGATTGAGGGCAATCAGCCCCAGCATTTT	CASSLGIEGNQPQHF
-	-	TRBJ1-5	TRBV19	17	TGTGCCAGTGGGCTCAAGCCAGGGGACGCCTTGAATCAGCCCCAGCATTTT	CASGLKPGDALNQPQHF
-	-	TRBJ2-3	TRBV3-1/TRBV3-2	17	TGTGCCAGCAGCCAAGATCCTAGCGCATCAGTTGGAGATACGCAGTATTTT	CASSQDPSASVGDTQYF
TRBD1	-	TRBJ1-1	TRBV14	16	TGTGCCAGCAGCCCTCGACAGGGTTGGGGGAACACTGAAGCTTTCTTT	CASSPRQGWGNTEAFF
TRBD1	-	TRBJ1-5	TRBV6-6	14	TGTGCCAGCACCGGCAACAGGGGCGATCAGCCCCAGCATTTT	CASTGNRGDQPQHF
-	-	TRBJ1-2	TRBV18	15	TGTGCCAGCTCACCACTACAGGGTGCAGACTATGGCTACACCTTC	CASSPLQGADYGYTF
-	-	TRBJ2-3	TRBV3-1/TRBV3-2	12	TGTGCCAGCAGTACTAGTGCAGATACGCAGTATTTT	CASSTSADTQYF
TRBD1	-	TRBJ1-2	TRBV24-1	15	TGTGCCACCAGTGATTATACGACAGGGTTCGATGGCTACACCTTC	CATSDYTTGFDGYTF